This T cell receptor (beta chain) was captured by sequencing in a study of technical replicates of blood from a handful of donors. CDR1 SQVTM and CDR2 ANQGSEA come from the germline V gene. V shed 6 bases, J shed 5 bases, and the junction held 7 bases outside the gene matches. The CDR3 has 13 amino acids. The table came from immunoSEQ multiplex PCR; TCRdb's copy has only in-frame clones and leaves some out. Of tens of thousands of clones in the sample, around 90% were seen once. Sequencing was performed on T cells isolated from PBMCs. The sequence was collected from a human donor in good health. Some clones in this sample may be carry-over from other donors' samples. The chain has TRBV29-1 and TRBJ1-1, with 9 bases lining up with TRBD1. The chain's CDR3 is CSVSTGGRTEAFF. In DNA form, the CDR3 reads TGCAGCGTGTCGACAGGGGGAAGAACTGAAGCTTTCTTT.